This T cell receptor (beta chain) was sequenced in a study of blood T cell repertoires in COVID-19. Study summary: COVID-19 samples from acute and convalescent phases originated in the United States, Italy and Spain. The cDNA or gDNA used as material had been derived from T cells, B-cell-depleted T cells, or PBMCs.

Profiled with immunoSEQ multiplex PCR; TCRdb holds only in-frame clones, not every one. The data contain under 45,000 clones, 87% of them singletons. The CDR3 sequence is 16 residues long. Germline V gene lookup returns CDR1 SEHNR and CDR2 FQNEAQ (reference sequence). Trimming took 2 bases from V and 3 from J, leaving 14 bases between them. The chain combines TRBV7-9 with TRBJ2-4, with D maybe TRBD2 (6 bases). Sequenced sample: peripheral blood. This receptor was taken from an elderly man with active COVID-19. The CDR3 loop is CASSLFGGRGKNIQYF. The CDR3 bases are TGTGCCAGCAGCTTATTCGGGGGTAGGGGCAAAAACATTCAGTACTTC.